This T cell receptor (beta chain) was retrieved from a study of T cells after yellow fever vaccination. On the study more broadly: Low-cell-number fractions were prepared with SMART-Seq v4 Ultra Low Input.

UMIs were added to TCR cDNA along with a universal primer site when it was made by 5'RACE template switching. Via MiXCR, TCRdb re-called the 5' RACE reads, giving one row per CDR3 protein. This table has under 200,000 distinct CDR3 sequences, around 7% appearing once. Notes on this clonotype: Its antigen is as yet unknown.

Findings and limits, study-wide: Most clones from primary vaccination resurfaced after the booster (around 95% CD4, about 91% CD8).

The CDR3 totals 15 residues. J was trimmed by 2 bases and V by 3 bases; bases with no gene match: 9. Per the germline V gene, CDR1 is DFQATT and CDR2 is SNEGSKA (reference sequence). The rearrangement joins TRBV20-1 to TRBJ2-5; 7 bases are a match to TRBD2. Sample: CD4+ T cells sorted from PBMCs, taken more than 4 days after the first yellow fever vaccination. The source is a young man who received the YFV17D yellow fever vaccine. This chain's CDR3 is CSARAGTTTQETQYF. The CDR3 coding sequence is TGCAGTGCTAGGGCCGGGACTACAACGCAAGAGACCCAGTACTTC.